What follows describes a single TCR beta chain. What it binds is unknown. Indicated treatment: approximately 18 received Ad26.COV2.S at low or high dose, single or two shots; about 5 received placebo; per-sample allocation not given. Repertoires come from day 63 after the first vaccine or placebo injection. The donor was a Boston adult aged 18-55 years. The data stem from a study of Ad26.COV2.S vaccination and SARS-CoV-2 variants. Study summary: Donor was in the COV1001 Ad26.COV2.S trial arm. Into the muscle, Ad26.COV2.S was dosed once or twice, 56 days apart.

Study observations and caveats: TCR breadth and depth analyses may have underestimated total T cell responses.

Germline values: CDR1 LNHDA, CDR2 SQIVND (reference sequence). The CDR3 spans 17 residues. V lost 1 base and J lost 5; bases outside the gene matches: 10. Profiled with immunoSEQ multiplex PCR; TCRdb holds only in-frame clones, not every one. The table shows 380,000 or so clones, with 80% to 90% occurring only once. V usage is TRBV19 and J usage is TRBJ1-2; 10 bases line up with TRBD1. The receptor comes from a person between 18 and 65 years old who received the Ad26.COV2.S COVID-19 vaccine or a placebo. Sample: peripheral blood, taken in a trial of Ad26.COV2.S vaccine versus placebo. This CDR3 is CASSIARTGTGVYGYTF. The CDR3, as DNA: TGTGCCAGTAGTATAGCACGAACCGGGACAGGGGTTTATGGCTACACCTTC.